This T cell receptor (beta chain) was recorded in a study of blood T cell repertoires in COVID-19. On the study more broadly: Acute-phase and convalescent COVID-19 samples originated in the United States, Italy and Spain. Sources were T cells, B-cell-depleted T cells, or PBMCs; the material itself was cDNA or gDNA.

TCRdb's table, derived via immunoSEQ multiplex PCR, lists solely in-frame clones and lacks some. The sample has roughly 110,000 clones, over 75% seen once; the top ten hold about 1.4%. Losses at the gene ends were 6 bases for V and 8 bases for J; bases not matched to a gene: 7. CDR3 size: 14 residues. The V gene's germline CDR1 is SNHLY and CDR2 FYNNEI. The sample comprised peripheral blood. This rearrangement joins TRBV2 to TRBJ1-2, with 12 positions matching TRBD1. The receptor was derived from a man over 45 with acute or convalescent COVID-19. The CDR3: CASRGTGGVVGYTF. Here the CDR3 DNA reads TGTGCCAGCAGGGGGACAGGGGGCGTGGTGGGCTACACCTTC.